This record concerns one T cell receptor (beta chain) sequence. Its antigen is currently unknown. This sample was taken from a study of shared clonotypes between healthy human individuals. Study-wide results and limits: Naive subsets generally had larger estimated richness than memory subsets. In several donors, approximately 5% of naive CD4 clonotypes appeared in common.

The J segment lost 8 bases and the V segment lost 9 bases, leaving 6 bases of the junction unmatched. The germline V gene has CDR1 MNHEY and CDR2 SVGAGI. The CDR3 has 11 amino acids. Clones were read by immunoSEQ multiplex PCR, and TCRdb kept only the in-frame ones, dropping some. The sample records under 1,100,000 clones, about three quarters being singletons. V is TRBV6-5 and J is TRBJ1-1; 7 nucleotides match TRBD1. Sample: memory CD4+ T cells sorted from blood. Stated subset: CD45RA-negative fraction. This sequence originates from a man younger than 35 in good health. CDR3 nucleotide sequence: TGTGCCAGTAACAGGGGAGAAGAAGCTTTCTTT. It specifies CASNRGEEAFF.